What follows is one TCR beta chain and its context. Sequencing of TCR beta was performed on blood CD8+ T cells and on blood CD4+ T cells. Those who served as multiple sclerosis controls were treatment-naive patients with stable or active relapsing-remitting disease. Negative isolation was used for CD8+ and CD4+ T cells, and FACS enrichment was applied to TEMRA cells. These data come from a study of CD8 T cells in Susac syndrome. Random hexamers were used to reverse transcribe roughly 0.45 to 1 ug of RNA. immunoSEQ multiplex PCR amplified TCR beta CDR3 across 54 Vbeta, 13 Jbeta. TCRdb analysed the immunoSEQ multiplex PCR reads with MiXCR anew, one entry per CDR3 protein. The table lists roughly 180,000 distinct CDR3 sequences, 90% to 95% of them singletons. This CDR3 contains 13 residues. Germline values: CDR1 SEHNR, CDR2 FQNEAQ (reference sequence). V dropped 5 bases and J dropped 5 bases, with 12 bases sitting between them.

V is TRBV7-9 and J is TRBJ2-5; weak D call: TRBD2 (6 bases). Specimen: CD4+ T cells from PBMCs. This clonotype was obtained from a human donor with multiple sclerosis. CDR3 DNA: TGTGCCAGCAGCCTGACTAGTTGGGAGACCCAGTACTTC. This encodes CASSLTSWETQYF.